This TCR beta chain derives from a study of blood T cell repertoires in COVID-19. The repertoire was sequenced with immunoSEQ multiplex PCR; TCRdb's copy has only in-frame clones and lacks some. The sample includes 230,000 or so clones, nearly 90% seen only once; the top ten take about 2.1%. CDR3 length: 13 residues. Looked up from germline, CDR1 is SGDLS and CDR2 is YYNGEE. Trimming stripped 5 bases from V and 1 base from J, with 6 bases between. The sequenced material came from peripheral blood. The rearrangement links TRBV9 to TRBJ2-2; D gene ambiguous. The clonotype originates from a woman aged 55 to 70 with COVID-19, enrolled during active disease. The CDR3: CASRAGNTGELFF. The CDR3 DNA reads as TGTGCCAGCAGGGCTGGGAACACCGGGGAGCTGTTTTTT.